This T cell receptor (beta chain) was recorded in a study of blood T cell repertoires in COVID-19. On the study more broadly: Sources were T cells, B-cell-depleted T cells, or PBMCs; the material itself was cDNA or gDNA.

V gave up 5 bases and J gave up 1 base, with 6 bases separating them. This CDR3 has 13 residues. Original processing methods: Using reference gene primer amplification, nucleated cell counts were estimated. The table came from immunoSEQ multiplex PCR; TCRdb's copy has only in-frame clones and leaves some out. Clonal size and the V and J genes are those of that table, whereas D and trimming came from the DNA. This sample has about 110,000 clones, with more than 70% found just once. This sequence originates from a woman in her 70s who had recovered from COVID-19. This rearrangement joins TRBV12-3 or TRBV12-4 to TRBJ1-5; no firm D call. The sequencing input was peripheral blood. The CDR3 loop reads CASSPGSNQPQHF. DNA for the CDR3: TGTGCCAGCAGTCCCGGGAGCAATCAGCCCCAGCATTTT.